The present T cell receptor (beta chain) was sequenced within a study of CD8 T cells in Susac syndrome. Sequencing of TCR beta was performed on blood CD8+ T cells and on blood CD4+ T cells. Both CD4+ and CD8+ T cells were negatively isolated, and TEMRA cells underwent FACS enrichment. Per germline, CDR1 MNHEY and CDR2 SVGAGI. The V end was cut by 6 bases, the J end by 1 base, with 13 bases between. This CDR3 has 14 residues. Reverse transcription used about 0.5 to 1 ug RNA and random hexamers. An immunoSEQ multiplex PCR generated amplified TCR beta CDR3 products spanning 54 Vbeta and 13 Jbeta. TCRdb passed the immunoSEQ multiplex PCR reads through MiXCR, listing each CDR3 protein once. This table has just over 150,000 distinct CDR3 sequences, 95% appearing once.

The sequencing input was CD8+ T cells from PBMCs. The rearrangement uses TRBV6-5 and TRBJ2-7, with D possibly TRBD1 on 5 matching bases. The TCR sequence derives from a human donor with multiple sclerosis. For the CDR3, the DNA is TGTGCCAGCAGCATCAGGGTTGAATCCTACGAGCAGTACTTC. Its translation: CASSIRVESYEQYF.